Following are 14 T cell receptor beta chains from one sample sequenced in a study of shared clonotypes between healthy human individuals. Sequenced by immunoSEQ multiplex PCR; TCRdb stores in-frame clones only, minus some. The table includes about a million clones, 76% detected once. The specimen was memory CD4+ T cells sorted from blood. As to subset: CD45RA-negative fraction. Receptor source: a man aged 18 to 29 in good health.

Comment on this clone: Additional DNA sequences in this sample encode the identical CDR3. The CDR3 coding sequence is TGTGCCAGCAGCTCACAGGGGGCTGGAAACACCATATATTTT. Encoded protein: CASSSQGAGNTIYF. V gene TRBV7-2 combines with J gene TRBJ1-3; 8 bases are a match to TRBD1. This CDR3 comprises 14 residues. J was trimmed by 2 bases and V by 4 bases; bases with no gene match: 1. CDR1 and CDR2 (germline): SGHTA, FQGNSA.

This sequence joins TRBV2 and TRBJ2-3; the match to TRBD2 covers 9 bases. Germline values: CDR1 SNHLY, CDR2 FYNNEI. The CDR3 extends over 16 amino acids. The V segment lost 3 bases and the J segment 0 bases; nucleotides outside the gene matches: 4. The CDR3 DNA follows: TGTGCCAGCAGTGATGGCGGGGGGGCTAGCACAGATACGCAGTATTTT. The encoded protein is CASSDGGGASTDTQYF.

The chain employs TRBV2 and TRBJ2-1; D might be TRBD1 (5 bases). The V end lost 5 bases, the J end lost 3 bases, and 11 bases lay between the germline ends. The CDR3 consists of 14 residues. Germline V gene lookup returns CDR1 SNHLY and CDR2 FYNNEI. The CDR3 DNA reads TGTGCCAGCAGTAAGGTAGGGGTCTACAATGAGCAGTTCTTC. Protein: CASSKVGVYNEQFF.

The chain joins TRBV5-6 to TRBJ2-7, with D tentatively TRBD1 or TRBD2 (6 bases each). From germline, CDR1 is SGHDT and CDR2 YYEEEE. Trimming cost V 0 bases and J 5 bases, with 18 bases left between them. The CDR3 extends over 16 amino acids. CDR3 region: CASSLGLGSRGNEQYF. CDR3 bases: TGTGCCAGCAGCTTGGGACTAGGATCCAGGGGTAACGAGCAGTACTTC.

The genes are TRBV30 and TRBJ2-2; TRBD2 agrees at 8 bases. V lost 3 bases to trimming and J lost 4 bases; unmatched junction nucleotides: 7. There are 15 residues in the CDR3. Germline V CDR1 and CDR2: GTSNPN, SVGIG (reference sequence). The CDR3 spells CAWRASGRGTGELFF. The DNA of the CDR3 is TGTGCCTGGAGAGCATCCGGGAGGGGCACCGGGGAGCTGTTTTTT.

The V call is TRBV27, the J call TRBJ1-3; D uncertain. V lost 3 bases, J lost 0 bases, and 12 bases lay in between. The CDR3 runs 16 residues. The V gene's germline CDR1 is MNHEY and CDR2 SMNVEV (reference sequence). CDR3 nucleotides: TGTGCCAGCAGTTTGAGCCCCAGCAGCTCTGGAAACACCATATATTTT. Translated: CASSLSPSSSGNTIYF.

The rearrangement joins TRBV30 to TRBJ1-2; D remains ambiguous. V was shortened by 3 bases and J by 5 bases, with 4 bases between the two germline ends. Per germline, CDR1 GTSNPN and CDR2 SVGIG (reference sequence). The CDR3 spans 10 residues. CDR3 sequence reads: CAWRLYGYTF. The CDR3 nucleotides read TGTGCCTGGAGATTGTATGGCTACACCTTC.

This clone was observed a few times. This CDR3 is CASSRGTRGSYEQYF. Here the CDR3 DNA reads TGTGCCAGCTCACGCGGGACTAGGGGCTCCTACGAGCAGTACTTC. This sequence joins TRBV18 and TRBJ2-7, with 8 bases matching TRBD2. CDR3 length: 15 amino acids. J lost 0 bases, V lost 4 bases, and 5 bases had no gene match. Per germline, CDR1 KGHSH and CDR2 LQKENI.

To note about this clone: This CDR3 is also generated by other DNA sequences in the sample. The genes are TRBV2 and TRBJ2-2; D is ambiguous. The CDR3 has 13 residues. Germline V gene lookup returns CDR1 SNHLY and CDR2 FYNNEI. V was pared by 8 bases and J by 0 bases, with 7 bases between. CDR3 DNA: TGTGCCAGCGGGCCCGCGAACACCGGGGAGCTGTTTTTT. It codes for CASGPANTGELFF.

Here the CDR3 DNA reads TGTGCCAGCAGTTTATGGGAGGGAGGTGGGACTACACAAGAGACCCAGTACTTC. Protein: CASSLWEGGGTTQETQYF. This chain connects TRBV28 to TRBJ2-5, with 7 bases that match TRBD2. The CDR3 runs 18 residues. V lost 0 bases and J lost 2; bases outside the gene matches: 12. Germline values: CDR1 MDHEN, CDR2 SYDVKM.

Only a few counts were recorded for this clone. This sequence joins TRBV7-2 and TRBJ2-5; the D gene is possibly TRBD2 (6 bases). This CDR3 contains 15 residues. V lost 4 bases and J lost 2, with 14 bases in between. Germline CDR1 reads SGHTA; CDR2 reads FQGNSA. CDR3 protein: CASSSSAGRQETQYF. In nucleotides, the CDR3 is TGTGCCAGCAGCTCCTCCGCGGGACGGCAAGAGACCCAGTACTTC.

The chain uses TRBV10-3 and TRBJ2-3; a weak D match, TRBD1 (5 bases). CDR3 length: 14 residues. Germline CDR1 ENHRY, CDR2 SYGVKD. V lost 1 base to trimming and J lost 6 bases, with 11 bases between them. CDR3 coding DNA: TGTGCCATCAGTGAGTTGCAGGGATACGATACGCAGTATTTT. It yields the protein CAISELQGYDTQYF.

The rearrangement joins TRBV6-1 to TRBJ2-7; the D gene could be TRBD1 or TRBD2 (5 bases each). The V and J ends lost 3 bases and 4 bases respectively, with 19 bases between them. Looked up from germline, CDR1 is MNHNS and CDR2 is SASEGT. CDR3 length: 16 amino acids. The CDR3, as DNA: TGTGCCAGCAGTGAGAGGGGCTCGTCGACACCGTACGAGCAGTACTTC. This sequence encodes CASSERGSSTPYEQYF.

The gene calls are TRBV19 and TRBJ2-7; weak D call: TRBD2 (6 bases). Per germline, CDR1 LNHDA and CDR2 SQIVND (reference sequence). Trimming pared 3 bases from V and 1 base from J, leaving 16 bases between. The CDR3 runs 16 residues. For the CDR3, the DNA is TGTGCCAGTAGTATTCCAGTAAGCGGGCGGTCCTACGAGCAGTACTTC. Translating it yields CASSIPVSGRSYEQYF.